This T cell receptor beta chain was sequenced in a study of shared clonotypes between healthy human individuals. Study-wide findings and caveats: Incompleteness in sorted-subset sequencing, despite large depth, was shown by rarefaction. Sharing across four donors was highest in naive CD4 (roughly 5%) and lowest in memory CD8 (approximately 0.4%).

Per germline, CDR1 MNHNS and CDR2 SASEGT. This CDR3 is 15 amino acids long. V lost 3 bases and J lost 1, with 12 bases in between. Regarding this clone: The target antigen is unknown.

Clones were read by immunoSEQ multiplex PCR, and TCRdb kept only the in-frame ones, dropping some. The sample has roughly 2.2 million clones, 85% to 95% seen once; the top ten hold approximately 0.39%. The receptor was isolated from a man younger than 35 in good health. Some clones in this sample may be carry-over from other donors' samples. The V and J genes are TRBV6-1 and TRBJ1-1; D gene unclear. The specimen sequenced was naive CD4+ T cells from PBMCs. Subset noted: CD45RA+ positively selected. In DNA, the CDR3 is TGTGCCAGCAGTGAGGGAGGGCGACCGAACACTGAAGCTTTCTTT. Translated, it gives CASSEGGRPNTEAFF.